Shown below are 28 T cell receptor beta chains from a single sample sequenced in a study of breast tumors, draining lymph nodes, adjacent tissues. A single record per CDR3 protein comes from TCRdb applying MiXCR to the multiplex PCR reads. The repertoire consists of about 63,000 distinct CDR3 sequences, with approximately 54% occurring once and the leading ten covering approximately 18%. The specimen sequenced was breast tumor tissue. All receptors come from a female donor with breast cancer. Some clones in this sample may be carry-over from other donors' samples.

The chain has TRBV6-5 and TRBJ2-7, with 9 bases lining up with TRBD1. Germline CDR1 is MNHEY and CDR2 is SVGAGI. This CDR3 spans 16 amino acids. The junction had 11 bases not matched to a gene; V was cut back by 4 bases and J by 4 bases. The CDR3: CASSSPTRDREYEQYF. For the CDR3, the DNA is TGTGCCAGCAGTTCACCAACCCGGGACAGGGAGTACGAGCAGTACTTC.

This clonotype has ten or more counts. V is TRBV5-1 and J is TRBJ1-3, with D maybe TRBD1 (6 bases). The CDR3 is made up of 16 amino acids. In germline, CDR1 is SGHRS, CDR2 YFSETQ. Trimming removed 3 bases from V and 0 bases from J, with 13 bases in between. CDR3 amino acids: CASSWGLGSSGNTIYF. CDR3 DNA: TGCGCCAGCAGCTGGGGGCTTGGCAGCTCTGGAAACACCATATATTTT.

The CDR3 DNA reads TGCAGTGCTACGGGACTAGCGGGAACCTCTAATTCACCCCTCCACTTT. It encodes CSATGLAGTSNSPLHF. V usage is TRBV20-1 and J usage is TRBJ1-6; D is perhaps TRBD1 (5 bases). V dropped 4 bases and J dropped 6 bases, with 19 bases sitting between them. Germline V gives CDR1 DFQATT, CDR2 SNEGSKA (reference sequence). The CDR3 runs 16 residues.

This clonotype was seen many times. The genes are TRBV6-6 and TRBJ2-3; D may match TRBD1 or TRBD2 (6 bases each). CDR3 size: 15 residues. Germline V gives CDR1 MNHNY, CDR2 SVGAGI (reference sequence). Trimming took 7 bases from V and 0 from J, leaving 14 bases between them. CDR3 sequence (DNA): TGTGCCAGCACCTCTGGGGGGCTCAGCACAGATACGCAGTATTTT. It yields the protein CASTSGGLSTDTQYF.

This clonotype was seen many times. V usage is TRBV7-2 and J usage is TRBJ2-5; 9 positions match TRBD2. The germline gives CDR1 SGHTA, CDR2 FQGNSA. This CDR3 region has 13 residues. Trimming removed 4 bases from V and 4 bases from J; junction bases left unmatched: 1. The CDR3 DNA reads as TGTGCCAGCAGCTCGGGACTAGCAGAGACCCAGTACTTC. Amino acid sequence: CASSSGLAETQYF.

This clonotype was seen repeatedly, ten times or more. A much bigger clone sits one base away, suggesting this may be a read error. The J gene is TRBJ2-7, the V gene TRBV20-1; the match to TRBD1 covers 8 bases. Per the germline V gene, CDR1 is DFQATT and CDR2 is SNEGSKA (reference sequence). The junction had 8 bases not matched to a gene; V was cut back by 1 base and J by 6 bases. CDR3 length: 14 residues. For the CDR3, the DNA is TGCAGTGCTAGAGGGGCAGGGGGCGAGTCCGAGCAGTACTTC. This codes for CSARGAGGESEQYF.

This chain connects TRBV14 to TRBJ2-7, with D uncertain. V lost 2 bases and J 6 bases, leaving 14 bases between the germline ends. CDR1 is SGHDN, CDR2 FVKESK, per germline. This CDR3 has 14 residues. The CDR3 protein is CASSQLNTYSEQYF. CDR3 nucleotide sequence: TGTGCCAGCAGCCAACTTAATACGTATTCCGAGCAGTACTTC.

This chain connects TRBV2 to TRBJ2-2, with a tentative D call TRBD1 (5 bases). This CDR3 comprises 16 residues. From germline, CDR1 is SNHLY and CDR2 FYNNEI. V was pared by 5 bases and J by 0 bases, with 13 bases between. For the CDR3, the DNA is TGTGCCAGCAGTACCCAGGGCTGTGCGAACACCGGGGAGCTGTTTTTT. Translating gives CASSTQGCANTGELFF.

The gene calls are TRBV7-9 and TRBJ2-2, with D possibly being TRBD1 (7 bases). Germline assignment: CDR1 SEHNR and CDR2 FQNEAQ (reference sequence). The ends were cut back, 5 bases at V and 5 bases at J, with 18 bases in the middle. The CDR3 is made up of 16 amino acids. CDR3 nucleotide sequence: TGTGCCAGCAGCCTCGGACAGGAGGCGGGGACCGGGGAGCTGTTTTTT. Protein sequence: CASSLGQEAGTGELFF.

This clonotype came up a few times. As DNA, the CDR3 is TGCAGTGCTAGACCCTCGGGACTAGCGGCCAAGGATGAGCAGTTCTTC. This codes for CSARPSGLAAKDEQFF. The chain has TRBV20-1 and TRBJ2-1, with TRBD2 identical over 11 bases. CDR1 is DFQATT and CDR2 is SNEGSKA in the germline V gene (reference sequence). The CDR3 is 16 residues long. V dropped 2 bases and J dropped 8; count of bases not matched to a gene: 11.

This clonotype appeared many times. The J gene is TRBJ2-7, the V gene TRBV5-8, with 8 nucleotides matching TRBD1. V was pared by 3 bases and J by 3 bases, with 14 bases of the junction left unmatched. CDR3 length: 17 residues. Germline V gene data show CDR1 as SGHTS and CDR2 as YDEGEE. CDR3 DNA: TGTGCCAGCAGCTCTCATCCCTACAGGGGGGCGGGCTACGAGCAGTACTTC. Amino acids: CASSSHPYRGAGYEQYF.

This clonotype was observed many times. The chain links TRBV5-8 to TRBJ1-3; D remains ambiguous. The V gene lost 4 bases and the J gene lost 2 bases, with 10 bases spanning the gap. The V gene's germline CDR1 is SGHTS and CDR2 YDEGEE. This CDR3 region has 14 residues. The CDR3 region is CASSPALAGNTIYF. The CDR3 DNA sequence: TGTGCCAGCAGCCCGGCACTAGCTGGAAACACCATATATTTT.

V usage is TRBV2 and J usage is TRBJ1-5; a weak D match, TRBD1 (5 bases). The V gene's germline CDR1 is SNHLY and CDR2 FYNNEI. The ends were cut back, 4 bases at V and 5 bases at J, with 15 bases in the middle. This CDR3 comprises 15 residues. CDR3 residues: CASSGVQGEYQPQHF. The CDR3 nucleotides read TGTGCCAGCAGTGGAGTTCAGGGTGAATATCAGCCCCAGCATTTT.

This clonotype was found many times. J is TRBJ2-5 and V is TRBV29-1; 8 bases fit TRBD2. The CDR3 has 13 residues. V lost 5 bases, J lost 4 bases, and 6 bases stayed unmatched. CDR1 is SQVTM, CDR2 ANQGSEA, per germline. The CDR3 spells CSVFGLAGETQYF. In nucleotides, the CDR3 is TGCAGCGTTTTTGGCCTAGCGGGAGAGACCCAGTACTTC. The variable domain in full, completed from reference TRBV29-1 and TRBJ2-5, reads SAVISQKPSRDICQRGTSLTIQCQVDSQVTMMFWYRQQPGQSLTLIATANQGSEATYESGFVIDKFPISRPNLTFSTLTVSNMSPEDSSIYLCSVFGLAGETQYFGPGTRLLVL.

This chain links TRBV9 with TRBJ1-3, with TRBD1 matching over 7 bases. Germline CDR1 and CDR2: SGDLS and YYNGEE. Trimming at V came to 1 base and at J to 0 bases, leaving 1 base not matched to a gene. This CDR3 spans 15 amino acids. CDR3 residues: CASSVQGDSGNTIYF. CDR3 bases: TGTGCCAGCAGCGTACAGGGGGACTCTGGAAACACCATATATTTT.

The chain employs TRBV2 and TRBJ2-3, with 9 bases matching TRBD2. After removal of 4 bases from V and 5 bases from J, the junction contained 13 bases not matched to a gene. This CDR3 contains 17 residues. Germline V gene data show CDR1 as SNHLY and CDR2 as FYNNEI. CDR3 sequence (DNA): TGTGCCAGCAGTGTAACCATAGCGGGGGACAACCAAGATACGCAGTATTTT. This translates into CASSVTIAGDNQDTQYF.

The DNA for the CDR3 is TGCGCCAGCAGCTCATTCGGACAGGAGAACTATGGCTACACCATATATTTT. It specifies CASSSFGQENYGYTIYF. The V call is TRBV5-1, the J call TRBJ1-3; TRBD1 matches at 7 bases. V lost 3 bases and J lost 8; bases outside the gene matches: 17. The CDR3 is 17 amino acids. Germline assignment: CDR1 SGHRS and CDR2 YFSETQ.

In this sample, this clonotype turned up a few times. The chain links TRBV7-2 to TRBJ1-2, with TRBD1 as a possible D gene (5 bases). This CDR3 has 14 residues. Germline V lookup: CDR1 SGHTA, CDR2 FQGNSA. V was cut by 5 bases and J by 5 bases, with 15 bases left in between. The CDR3 here is CASSIIRVGYGYTF. For the CDR3, the DNA is TGTGCCAGCAGCATCATCAGGGTGGGATATGGCTACACCTTC.

The genes are TRBV18 and TRBJ1-5, with D hard to call. This CDR3 spans 13 amino acids. Germline loops: CDR1 KGHSH, CDR2 LQKENI. The V end was cut by 6 bases, the J end by 14 bases, with 20 bases between. DNA for the CDR3: TGTGCCAGCTCCTATAGCGGGTCAGGCCATGAGCATTTT. Translated, it gives CASSYSGSGHEHF.

V is TRBV15 and J is TRBJ2-1; TRBD2 might be the D (7 bases). This CDR3 contains 14 residues. Trimming took off 9 bases at V and 3 bases at J, with 15 bases between the two ends. Per germline, CDR1 LNHNV and CDR2 YYDKDF (reference sequence). The CDR3 sequence: CATTGGLFYNEQFF. The CDR3 DNA sequence: TGTGCCACGACCGGGGGGCTGTTCTACAATGAGCAGTTCTTC. Based on the CDR3 plus reference TRBV15 and TRBJ2-1, the full variable domain is DAMVIQNPRYQVTQFGKPVTLSCSQTLNHNVMYWYQQKSSQAPKLLFHYYDKDFNNEADTPDNFQSRRPNTSFCFLDIRSPGLGDTAMYLCATTGGLFYNEQFFGPGTRLTVL.

The genes are TRBV7-8 and TRBJ1-3; D uncertain. This CDR3 region has 14 residues. The V gene's germline CDR1 is SGHVS and CDR2 FQNEAQ. V lost 5 bases to trimming and J lost 2 bases, with 10 bases between them. CDR3 bases: TGTGCCAGCAGCCCTAAGGGTGCTGGAAACACCATATATTTT. Translated: CASSPKGAGNTIYF.

At least ten counts were recorded for this clonotype. The chain uses TRBV2 and TRBJ2-7; 14 bases are a match to TRBD2. This CDR3 has 13 residues. J was trimmed by 10 bases and V by 8 bases; bases with no gene match: 7. Germline CDR1 reads SNHLY; CDR2 reads FYNNEI. The CDR3 loop reads CASGTSGGSSQYF. CDR3 DNA: TGTGCCAGCGGGACTAGCGGGGGAAGTTCCCAGTACTTC. The complete variable domain, with remaining parts taken from reference TRBV2 and TRBJ2-7, reads EPEVTQTPSHQVTQMGQEVILRCVPISNHLYFYWYRQILGQKVEFLVSFYNNEISEKSEIFDDQFSVERPDGSNFTLKIRSTKLEDSAMYFCASGTSGGSSQYFGPGTRLTVT.

This clonotype is labeled as medium-sized. The genes are TRBV5-8 and TRBJ2-7, with D unclear. The V end lost 0 bases, the J end lost 4 bases, and 2 bases lay between the germline ends. CDR3 length equals 11 residues. Germline CDR1 reads SGHTS; CDR2 reads YDEGEE. The CDR3 here is CASSLGYEQYF. Written as DNA, the CDR3 is TGTGCCAGCAGCTTGGGGTACGAGCAGTACTTC.

To note about this clonotype: A read error may explain this, as a much larger clone is one base away. The chain combines TRBV20-1 with TRBJ1-2; D ambiguous. The CDR3 contains 13 residues. Germline CDR1 DFQATT, CDR2 SNEGSKA (reference sequence). V was cut by 0 bases and J by 10 bases, with 15 bases left in between. The CDR3 reads CSAREQPRDAYTF. The CDR3, as DNA: TGCAGTGCTAGAGAACAGCCTAGGGATGCCTACACCTTC.

The V and J genes are TRBV24-1 and TRBJ2-7; TRBD1 matches at 10 bases. Germline trimming cut 8 bases from V and 5 bases from J; bases unmatched to any gene: 5. The CDR3 is 13 residues long. Germline lookup yields CDR1 KGHDR and CDR2 SFDVKD. CDR3 DNA sequence: TGTGCCACCATCAGACAGGGGGCGGACGAGCAGTACTTC. Translation: CATIRQGADEQYF.

The chain recombines TRBV19 with TRBJ2-3; possible D gene TRBD2, 6 bases. Germline V gives CDR1 LNHDA, CDR2 SQIVND (reference sequence). This CDR3 has 16 amino acids. Trimming pared 7 bases from V and 2 bases from J, leaving 19 bases between. DNA of the CDR3: TGTGCCAGTACCGCCCCGGGAGTGGACCCCACAGATACGCAGTATTTT. Translation: CASTAPGVDPTDTQYF.

This clonotype was counted ten times or more. The J gene is TRBJ2-7, the V gene TRBV4-2, with D unresolved. Per germline, CDR1 LGHNA and CDR2 YNFKEQ. V lost 1 base, J lost 2 bases, and 12 bases lay in between. This CDR3 region has 15 residues. CDR3 coding DNA: TGTGCCAGCAGCCAAGGGGGTAACTCGGCCTACGAGCAGTACTTC. It is translated as CASSQGGNSAYEQYF.

This clonotype was counted a few times. A much larger clone differs by one base, so this may be a read error. The rearrangement links TRBV6-6 to TRBJ2-1; maybe TRBD2 (5 bases). This CDR3 comprises 13 residues. Germline V gene sequence: CDR1 MNHNY, CDR2 SVGAGI (reference sequence). The ends were cut back, 5 bases at V and 3 bases at J, with 8 bases in the middle. CDR3 bases: TGTGCCAGCAGTCCCGGGAACTACAATGAGCAGTTCTTC. This translates into CASSPGNYNEQFF.